This TCR beta chain appears in the sequencing data of a study of T cell repertoires in cytomegalovirus infection. V trimming: 2 bases; J trimming: 0 bases; junction bases outside the gene matches: 7. The CDR3 extends over 18 amino acids. Germline lookup yields CDR1 SGHVS and CDR2 FQNEAQ. TCRdb processed the reads anew with MiXCR; each CDR3 protein has one entry. The sample has nearly 450,000 distinct CDR3 sequences; approximately 32% are singletons. The sequenced material came from PBMCs. V usage is TRBV7-8 and J usage is TRBJ1-5; the match to TRBD1 covers 10 bases. The receptor was derived from a human donor in good health (CMV status not recorded). Some clones in this sample may be carry-over from other donors' samples. CDR3 amino acids: CASSLRTGGGNSNQPQHF. The DNA for the CDR3 is TGTGCCAGCAGCTTAAGGACAGGGGGTGGGAATAGCAATCAGCCCCAGCATTTT.